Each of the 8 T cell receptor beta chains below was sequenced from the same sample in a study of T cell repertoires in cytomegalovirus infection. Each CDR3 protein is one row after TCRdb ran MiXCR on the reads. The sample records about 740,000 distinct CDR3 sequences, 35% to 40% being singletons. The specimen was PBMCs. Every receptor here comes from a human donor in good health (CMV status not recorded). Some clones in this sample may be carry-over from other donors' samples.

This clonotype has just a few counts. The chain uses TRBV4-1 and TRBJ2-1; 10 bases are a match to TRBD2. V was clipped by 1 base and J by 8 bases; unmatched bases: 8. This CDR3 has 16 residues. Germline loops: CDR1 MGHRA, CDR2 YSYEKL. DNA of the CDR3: TGCGCCAGCAGCCAAGGGTTCAGCGGGAGGGCTTATGAGCAGTTCTTC. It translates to CASSQGFSGRAYEQFF.

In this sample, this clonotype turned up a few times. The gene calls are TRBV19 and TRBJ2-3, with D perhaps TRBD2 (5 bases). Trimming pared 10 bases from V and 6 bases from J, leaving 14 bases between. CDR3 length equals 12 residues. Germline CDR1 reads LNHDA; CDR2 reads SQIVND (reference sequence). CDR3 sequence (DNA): TGTGCCACCGCGCCGGGATGGGATACGCAGTATTTT. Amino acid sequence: CATAPGWDTQYF.

CDR3 sequence (DNA): TGTGCCAGTAGTATGCTGGGGAGGAACACTGAAGCTTTCTTT. Translated: CASSMLGRNTEAFF. The chain uses TRBV19 and TRBJ1-1, with D unresolved. V lost 3 bases and J 1 base, leaving 9 bases between the germline ends. This CDR3 is 14 amino acids long. In germline, CDR1 is LNHDA, CDR2 SQIVND (reference sequence).

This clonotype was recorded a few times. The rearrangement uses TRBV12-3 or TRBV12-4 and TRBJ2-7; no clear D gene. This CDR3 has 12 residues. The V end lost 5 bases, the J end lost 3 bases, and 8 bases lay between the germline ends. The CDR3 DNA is TGTGCCAGCAGTAATTCGGGCTACGAGCAGTACTTC. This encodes CASSNSGYEQYF.

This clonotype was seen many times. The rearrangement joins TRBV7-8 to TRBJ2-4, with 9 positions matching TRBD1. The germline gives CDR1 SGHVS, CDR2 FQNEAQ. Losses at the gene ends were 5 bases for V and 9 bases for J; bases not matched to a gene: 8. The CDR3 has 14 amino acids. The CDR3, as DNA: TGTGCCAGCAGCCCCGACAGGGGGTTGGGCATTCAGTACTTC. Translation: CASSPDRGLGIQYF.

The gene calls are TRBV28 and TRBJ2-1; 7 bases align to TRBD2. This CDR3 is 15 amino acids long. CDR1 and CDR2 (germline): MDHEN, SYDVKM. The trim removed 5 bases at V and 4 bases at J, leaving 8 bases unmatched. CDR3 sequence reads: CASSPPSGNYNEQFF. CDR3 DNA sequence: TGTGCCAGCAGTCCTCCTAGCGGTAATTACAATGAGCAGTTCTTC. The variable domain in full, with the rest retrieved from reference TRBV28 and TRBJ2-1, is DVKVTQSSRYLVKRTGEKVFLECVQDMDHENMFWYRQDPGLGLRLIYFSYDVKMKEKGDIPEGYSVSREKKERFSLILESASTNQTSMYLCASSPPSGNYNEQFFGPGTRLTVL.

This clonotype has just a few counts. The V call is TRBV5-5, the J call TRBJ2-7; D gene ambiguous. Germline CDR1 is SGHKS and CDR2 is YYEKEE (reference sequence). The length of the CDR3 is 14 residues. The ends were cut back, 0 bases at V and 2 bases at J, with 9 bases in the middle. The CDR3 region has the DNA TGTGCCAGCAGCTTGGTGACGGACCCCTACGAGCAGTACTTC. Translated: CASSLVTDPYEQYF. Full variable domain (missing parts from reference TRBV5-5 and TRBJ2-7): DAGVTQSPTHLIKTRGQQVTLRCSPISGHKSVSWYQQVLGQGPQFIFQYYEKEERGRGNFPDRFSARQFPNYSSELNVNALLLGDSALYLCASSLVTDPYEQYFGPGTRLTVT.

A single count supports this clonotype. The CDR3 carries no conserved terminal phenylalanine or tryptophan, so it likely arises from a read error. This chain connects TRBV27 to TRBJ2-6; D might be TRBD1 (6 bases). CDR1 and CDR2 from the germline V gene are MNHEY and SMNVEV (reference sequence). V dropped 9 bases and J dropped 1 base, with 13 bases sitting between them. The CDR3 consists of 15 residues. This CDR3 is CASRSTGSGANVLTL. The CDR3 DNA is TGTGCCAGTCGGTCCACAGGGTCTGGGGCCAACGTCCTGACTTTA.